This TCR beta chain was captured in a study of blood T cell repertoires in COVID-19. The V gene's germline CDR1 is SQVTM and CDR2 ANQGSEA. The ends lost 0 bases at V and 12 bases at J; junction bases unmatched: 8. This CDR3 has 13 amino acids. Data came from immunoSEQ multiplex PCR; TCRdb stores just in-frame clones and leaves some out. The sample consists of some 120,000 clones, 88% of them appearing once. The sequence was collected from a human donor in a cohort sampled during active COVID-19. Sequenced sample: peripheral blood. The genes are TRBV29-1 and TRBJ1-1; 9 bases are shared with TRBD1. CDR3 protein: CSVEDRTGATPFF. The CDR3 DNA is TGCAGCGTTGAAGACCGGACAGGGGCCACACCTTTCTTT.